The clone carrying this T cell receptor beta chain occurred once. These data belong to a study of blood T cell repertoires in COVID-19. Study at large: Both acute and convalescent COVID-19 samples were obtained from the United States, Italy and Spain.

Patients of the Seattle cohort, enrolled during active infection, were followed longitudinally. The CDR3 loop spans 15 amino acids. Trimming removed 0 bases at V and 4 bases at J, with 13 bases between. Germline-derived CDR1 and CDR2 are SGHKS and YYEKEE (reference sequence). As originally analysed: Amplification of reference gene primers was used by the study to estimate nucleated cell counts. TCRdb's table, derived via immunoSEQ multiplex PCR, lists solely in-frame clones and lacks some. The V and J calls and clone size are taken from that table; D and trimming were inferred from the DNA. This table has about 150,000 clones, 65% to 90% appearing once.

The sequencing input was peripheral blood. The sequence derives from a woman aged 60-75 years with COVID-19, enrolled during active disease. The chain has TRBV5-5 and TRBJ1-2, with D possibly matching TRBD1 (5 bases). CDR3 coding DNA: TGTGCCAGCAGCTTGGCCCGGGGACTGGGCTATGGCTACACCTTC. Translating it yields CASSLARGLGYGYTF.